The next 29 T cell receptor beta chains were all read from a single sample in a study of T cells in Graves' hyperthyroidism and ophthalmopathy. TCR beta CDR3 region amplification was performed from RNA transcripts. First-round RT-PCR targeting the TCR CDR3 was performed with the HTBI primer set. TCRdb called the multiplex PCR reads again in MiXCR, with one record for every CDR3 protein. The table has some 560,000 distinct CDR3 sequences, 15% to 17% seen once. Sequenced input: blood. The receptor set was obtained from a woman in her twenties or thirties with Graves' hyperthyroidism.

This clonotype occurred many times. A junction boundary mismatches the germline segment, possibly from a read error. This sequence joins TRBV12-3 or TRBV12-4 and TRBJ1-5; no clear D. This CDR3 has 16 residues. For the CDR3, the DNA is TGTGCCAGCAGTCTAGCAGGAGGCAGAGTATTTCAGCCCCAGCATTTT. Its protein product is CASSLAGGRVFQPQHF.

This clonotype has a count of ten or more. The chain employs TRBV2 and TRBJ2-5, with D uncertain. This CDR3 contains 13 residues. Trimming shortened V by 1 base and J by 2 bases, and 5 bases separated the two germline ends. Germline CDR1 reads SNHLY; CDR2 reads FYNNEI. CDR3 bases: TGTGCCAGCAGTGAAGATTGGCAAGAGACCCAGTACTTC. Encoded protein: CASSEDWQETQYF.

Ten or more counts support this clonotype. The V and J genes are TRBV11-2 and TRBJ1-2; 12 bases agree with TRBD1. V gave up 5 bases and J gave up 8 bases; unmatched junction bases: 12. The CDR3 sequence is 16 residues long. In germline, CDR1 is SGHAT, CDR2 FQNNGV. The CDR3 nucleotides are TGTGCCAGCAGCACCCCGAAGGGACAGGGGGCTGGAGGCTACACCTTC. It encodes CASSTPKGQGAGGYTF. Combining the CDR3 with reference TRBV11-2 and TRBJ1-2 gives the whole variable domain EAGVAQSPRYKIIEKRQSVAFWCNPISGHATLYWYQQILGQGPKLLIQFQNNGVVDDSQLPKDRFSAERLKGVDSTLKIQPAKLEDSAVYLCASSTPKGQGAGGYTFGSGTRLTVV.

This clonotype was seen repeatedly, ten times or more. This chain connects TRBV12-3 or TRBV12-4 to TRBJ1-1; D call uncertain. The germline V and J ends were trimmed by 7 bases and 4 bases, with 19 bases remaining between them. The CDR3 loop spans 15 amino acids. CDR3 loop: CASTLLTPGGTEAFF. DNA of the CDR3: TGTGCCAGCACCCTCCTGACCCCAGGAGGCACTGAAGCTTTCTTT.

The CDR3 DNA follows: TGTGCCAGCAGTTTTAAGGGGGCGCGAGGGATTGACGATAATGAAAAACTGTTTTTT. Translating it yields CASSFKGARGIDDNEKLFF. This chain joins TRBV12-3 or TRBV12-4 and TRBJ1-4; 7 bases are a match to TRBD1. The CDR3 consists of 19 residues. V shed 3 bases and J 4 bases; nucleotides not matched to a gene: 17.

Ten or more counts support this clonotype. The chain employs TRBV12-3 or TRBV12-4 and TRBJ2-2; 10 positions agree with TRBD2. The V and J ends lost 5 bases and 0 bases, in that order; junction bases with no gene match: 6. The CDR3 sequence is 17 residues long. The CDR3 nucleotides read TGTGCCAGCAGTCCTGGACTAGCGGAGGCGAACACCGGGGAGCTGTTTTTT. Amino acids: CASSPGLAEANTGELFF.

This clonotype was seen repeatedly, ten times or more. This chain links TRBV6-5 with TRBJ2-7, with D uncertain. The V end was cut by 2 bases, the J end by 6 bases, with 14 bases between. Germline V gives CDR1 MNHEY, CDR2 SVGAGI. The CDR3 contains 14 residues. CDR3 DNA: TGTGCCAGCAGTTACGACCGCGCCAACGCCGAGCAGTACTTC. Amino acid sequence: CASSYDRANAEQYF.

The chain recombines TRBV24-1 with TRBJ1-3, with 11 bases identical to TRBD1. This CDR3 has 16 amino acids. The trim removed 3 bases at V and 5 bases at J, leaving 5 bases unmatched. Germline-derived CDR1 and CDR2 are KGHDR and SFDVKD. The CDR3 spells CATSDGGTGGRNTIYF. CDR3 in DNA: TGTGCCACCAGTGATGGAGGGACAGGGGGGCGAAACACCATATATTTT.

The V gene is TRBV18, the J gene TRBJ2-4; D is undetermined. The germline gives CDR1 KGHSH, CDR2 LQKENI. V lost 2 bases to trimming and J lost 0 bases, with 5 bases between them. The CDR3 contains 14 residues. The CDR3 coding sequence is TGTGCCAGCTCACCAGAAGAAGCCAAAAACATTCAGTACTTC. It specifies CASSPEEAKNIQYF.

This clonotype came up many times. The chain links TRBV28 to TRBJ2-7; a weak D match, TRBD2 (5 bases). The ends were cut back, 2 bases at V and 0 bases at J, with 17 bases in the middle. Germline V gene data show CDR1 as MDHEN and CDR2 as SYDVKM. The CDR3 runs 17 residues. The CDR3 here is CASSLSNFGVGSYEQYF. The DNA of the CDR3 is TGTGCCAGCAGTTTAAGTAATTTCGGGGTCGGCTCCTACGAGCAGTACTTC. Full variable domain (missing parts from reference TRBV28 and TRBJ2-7): DVKVTQSSRYLVKRTGEKVFLECVQDMDHENMFWYRQDPGLGLRLIYFSYDVKMKEKGDIPEGYSVSREKKERFSLILESASTNQTSMYLCASSLSNFGVGSYEQYFGPGTRLTVT.

This clonotype has a count of ten or more. This chain joins TRBV30 and TRBJ1-2, with a weak D call TRBD1 (6 bases). The CDR3 has 13 amino acids. V lost 8 bases, J lost 2 bases, and 15 bases lay in between. The V gene's germline CDR1 is GTSNPN and CDR2 SVGIG (reference sequence). The CDR3 DNA follows: TGTGCCGGGCAAGGACAGACAAACTATGGCTACACCTTC. Its protein is CAGQGQTNYGYTF.

This clonotype has at least ten counts. The rearrangement links TRBV25-1 to TRBJ2-3; TRBD1 matches at 9 bases. The ends lost 2 bases at V and 0 bases at J; junction bases unmatched: 21. CDR3 length: 22 residues. In germline, CDR1 is MGHDK, CDR2 SYGVNS. The CDR3 DNA is TGTGCCAGCAGTGAAAAACCCCGGGACAGGGACAACGTAAGGTCCAGCACAGATACGCAGTATTTT. Residues: CASSEKPRDRDNVRSSTDTQYF. Based on the CDR3 plus reference TRBV25-1 and TRBJ2-3, the full variable domain is EADIYQTPRYLVIGTGKKITLECSQTMGHDKMYWYQQDPGMELHLIHYSYGVNSTEKGDLSSESTVSRIRTEHFPLTLESARPSHTSQYLCASSEKPRDRDNVRSSTDTQYFGPGTRLTVL.

This clonotype was counted many times. The chain employs TRBV18 and TRBJ2-3, with D hard to call. The CDR3 totals 14 residues. Germline CDR1 is KGHSH and CDR2 is LQKENI. V gave up 3 bases and J gave up 0 bases, with 7 bases separating them. The CDR3 here is CASSPVDSTDTQYF. For the CDR3, the DNA is TGTGCCAGCTCACCGGTGGACAGCACAGATACGCAGTATTTT.

This clonotype was seen repeatedly, ten times or more. The V gene is TRBV7-8, the J gene TRBJ1-1; D is uncertain. Between the trimmed V and J ends, which lost 4 bases and 5 bases, there was a span of 17 bases. Germline V gene data show CDR1 as SGHVS and CDR2 as FQNEAQ. The CDR3 sequence is 15 residues long. DNA of the CDR3: TGTGCCAGCAGCTCCCAACTAGGCGGAGGTACTGAAGCTTTCTTT. Its translation: CASSSQLGGGTEAFF.

This clonotype was detected a few times. CDR3 loop: CASRRAYQTSYEQYF. The CDR3 DNA follows: TGTGCCAGCAGGAGGGCATATCAGACGTCCTACGAGCAGTACTTC. This rearrangement joins TRBV6-1 to TRBJ2-7; maybe TRBD2 (5 bases). There are 15 residues in the CDR3. CDR1 is MNHNS and CDR2 is SASEGT in the germline V gene. The V end lost 6 bases, the J end lost 1 base, and 16 bases lay between the germline ends.

In this sample, this clonotype turned up many times. The gene calls are TRBV28 and TRBJ2-3, with D possibly being TRBD2 (6 bases). This CDR3 is 14 amino acids long. Germline CDR1 and CDR2: MDHEN and SYDVKM. V was cut by 1 base and J by 4 bases, with 9 bases left in between. The CDR3 region is CASSLSGVPDTQYF. The CDR3 DNA reads TGTGCCAGCAGTTTATCGGGAGTCCCAGATACGCAGTATTTT.

At least ten counts were recorded for this clonotype. This chain joins TRBV6-1 and TRBJ2-1, with D tentatively TRBD1 or TRBD2 (5 bases each). The V end lost 3 bases, the J end lost 9 bases, and 9 bases lay between the germline ends. Germline values: CDR1 MNHNS, CDR2 SASEGT. The CDR3 has 12 amino acids. CDR3 nucleotides: TGTGCCAGCAGTGAGTGGGGGTTTGAGCAGTTCTTC. Translation: CASSEWGFEQFF.

Comment on this clonotype: A much larger clone lies one base from this, so it may be a read error. The genes are TRBV7-2 and TRBJ1-4, with D hard to call. The CDR3 runs 15 residues. Trimming shortened V by 1 base and J by 6 bases, and 12 bases separated the two germline ends. Germline V gene lookup returns CDR1 SGHTA and CDR2 FQGNSA. The DNA of the CDR3 is TGTGCCAGCAGCTTAGTGGGCAGAACCCATGAAAAACTGTTTTTT. Translating gives CASSLVGRTHEKLFF.

The gene calls are TRBV19 and TRBJ1-2, with D unclear. The CDR3 runs 13 residues. The germline V gene has CDR1 LNHDA and CDR2 SQIVND (reference sequence). The V end lost 1 base, the J end lost 7 bases, and 10 bases lay between the germline ends. The CDR3 reads CASSIVEGSGYTF. The DNA of the CDR3 is TGTGCCAGTAGTATAGTGGAGGGATCTGGCTACACCTTC.

This clonotype was seen at least ten times. The V and J genes are TRBV7-9 and TRBJ2-7; 8 bases fit TRBD1. Per germline, CDR1 SEHNR and CDR2 FQNEAQ (reference sequence). The CDR3 length is 15 residues. The V and J ends lost 1 base and 5 bases, in that order; junction bases with no gene match: 7. The CDR3 DNA reads as TGTGCCAGCAGCTTAGTCGGGACAGGCTCTGACGAGCAGTACTTC. Translation gives CASSLVGTGSDEQYF.

This clonotype showed up many times. CDR3 loop: CASSSRDSQVPRLYEQYF. The CDR3, as DNA: TGTGCCAGCAGTTCCCGGGACAGCCAAGTACCCCGTCTGTACGAGCAGTACTTC. The genes are TRBV28 and TRBJ2-7, with TRBD1 identical over 7 bases. The V gene's germline CDR1 is MDHEN and CDR2 SYDVKM. The CDR3 is made up of 18 amino acids. Germline trimming cut 4 bases from V and 4 bases from J; bases unmatched to any gene: 19.

There are many counts of this clonotype. The chain combines TRBV12-5 with TRBJ2-3; 9 bases line up with TRBD2. CDR3 length: 16 residues. With V trimmed by 5 bases and J by 5 bases, 11 bases remained unmatched. Germline values: CDR1 LGHNT, CDR2 FRNRAP. The CDR3 is CASGPGVAGVRDTQYF. For the CDR3, the DNA is TGTGCTAGTGGTCCCGGGGTAGCGGGAGTCCGAGATACGCAGTATTTT.

This clonotype was detected a few times. The rearrangement joins TRBV28 to TRBJ2-1; the D gene is possibly TRBD2 (5 bases). Deletions cut 6 bases from V and 7 bases from J, with 13 bases between. The CDR3 covers 13 residues. Germline V gene data show CDR1 as MDHEN and CDR2 as SYDVKM. CDR3 loop: CASRDLRLNEQFF. DNA for the CDR3: TGTGCCAGCAGGGACTTGAGACTGAATGAGCAGTTCTTC.

The sample holds many counts of this clonotype. The rearrangement links TRBV28 to TRBJ2-1, with a tentative D call TRBD1 (7 bases). The CDR3 extends over 17 amino acids. Trimming stripped 6 bases from V and 0 bases from J, with 18 bases between. Per germline, CDR1 MDHEN and CDR2 SYDVKM. CDR3 region: CASSQTRGVSSYNEQFF. CDR3 nucleotides: TGTGCCAGCAGCCAAACCAGGGGGGTAAGCTCCTACAATGAGCAGTTCTTC.

This clonotype was seen more than once but under ten times. The chain couples TRBV4-1 to TRBJ1-4; no definite D call. CDR1 and CDR2 from the germline V gene are MGHRA and YSYEKL. The ends were cut back, 1 base at V and 3 bases at J, with 3 bases in the middle. CDR3 size: 13 residues. The CDR3 nucleotides are TGCGCCAGCAGCCAAGCTCCTAATGAAAAACTGTTTTTT. Residues: CASSQAPNEKLFF.

The table lists this clonotype with many counts. The chain recombines TRBV7-2 with TRBJ1-2, with D perhaps TRBD1 (5 bases). Germline V lookup: CDR1 SGHTA, CDR2 FQGNSA. The CDR3 spans 15 residues. Trimming left V 1 base short and J 7 bases short, with 16 bases between. The CDR3 nucleotides read TGTGCCAGCAGCTTAGGGGTAGGGGCCGAGAGTGGCTACACCTTC. It encodes CASSLGVGAESGYTF.

This clonotype was recorded at least ten times. The chain is built from TRBV12-3 or TRBV12-4 and TRBJ2-2; no reliable D call. This CDR3 has 13 amino acids. Trimming cost V 3 bases and J 5 bases, with 7 bases left between them. CDR3 sequence (DNA): TGTGCCAGCAGTTTTGGGTGGACCGGGGAGCTGTTTTTT. Amino acid sequence: CASSFGWTGELFF.

V usage is TRBV6-5 and J usage is TRBJ1-5; D is ambiguous. Germline CDR1 reads MNHEY; CDR2 reads SVGAGI. The CDR3 length is 14 residues. V was pared by 2 bases and J by 4 bases, with 9 bases between. CDR3 nucleotide sequence: TGTGCCAGCAGTTACAGGGCCGGGAATCAGCCCCAGCATTTT. As protein: CASSYRAGNQPQHF.

This clonotype was counted at least ten times. The chain recombines TRBV24-1 with TRBJ2-1; 8 bases are a match to TRBD1. Looked up from germline, CDR1 is KGHDR and CDR2 is SFDVKD. The CDR3 totals 13 residues. The trim removed 2 bases at V and 12 bases at J, leaving 5 bases unmatched. The CDR3 here is CATSDSPTGVQFF. CDR3 DNA sequence: TGTGCCACCAGTGATTCGCCGACAGGGGTGCAGTTCTTC.